The 5 T cell receptor beta chains below were found in one sample sequenced in a study of vaccination and CD4 T cells after COVID-19. The Oncomine TCR Beta short-read assay generated sequence data from the DNA of cultured CD4+ T cells. TCRdb re-called the PCR reads through MiXCR, storing one row per CDR3 protein. Here the sample spans roughly 26,000 distinct CDR3 sequences, 64% being singletons. Specified treatment: roughly 11-day PBMC culture with coronavirus spike peptide pools or control peptides (ViraFEST assay). These TCRs' antigens remain unknown. The specimen was CD4+ T cells from blood, cultured in vitro. Receptors originate from a human donor who had recovered from COVID-19.

The chain employs TRBV25-1 and TRBJ2-4; 12 bases match TRBD2. Trimming removed 1 base from V and 9 bases from J; junction bases left unmatched: 10. Germline V gene sequence: CDR1 MGHDK, CDR2 SYGVNS. There are 17 residues in the CDR3. The CDR3 spells CASSEFASGRGSGIQYF. DNA for the CDR3: TGTGCCAGCAGTGAATTCGCTAGCGGGAGGGGGTCGGGCATTCAGTACTTC. Complete variable domain (other parts from reference TRBV25-1 and TRBJ2-4): EADIYQTPRYLVIGTGKKITLECSQTMGHDKMYWYQQDPGMELHLIHYSYGVNSTEKGDLSSESTVSRIRTEHFPLTLESARPSHTSQYLCASSEFASGRGSGIQYFGAGTRLSVL.

The CDR3 region has the DNA TGTGCCAGCAGTTTATTAGCCACGGACCCGCAACACTCTGGGGCCAACGTCCTGACTTTC. This encodes CASSLLATDPQHSGANVLTF. The chain carries TRBV28 and TRBJ2-6; D is unclear. Germline loops: CDR1 MDHEN, CDR2 SYDVKM. There are 20 residues in the CDR3. V was cut by 1 base and J by 0 bases, with 19 bases left in between. The full variable domain, with the rest looked up from reference TRBV28 and TRBJ2-6, is DVKVTQSSRYLVKRTGEKVFLECVQDMDHENMFWYRQDPGLGLRLIYFSYDVKMKEKGDIPEGYSVSREKKERFSLILESASTNQTSMYLCASSLLATDPQHSGANVLTFGAGSRLTVL.

A few counts support this clonotype. The rearrangement uses TRBV7-2 and TRBJ1-5; no reliable D call. CDR1 and CDR2 (germline): SGHTA, FQGNSA. The CDR3 is 13 residues long. Between the trimmed V and J ends, which lost 5 bases and 9 bases, there was a span of 14 bases. Written as DNA, the CDR3 is TGTGCCAGCAGCAAAGGCACCGCGGGGCCCCAGCATTTT. Translated: CASSKGTAGPQHF. Full variable domain (missing parts from reference TRBV7-2 and TRBJ1-5): GAGVSQSPSNKVTEKGKDVELRCDPISGHTALYWYRQSLGQGLEFLIYFQGNSAPDKSGLPSDRFSAERTGGSVSTLTIQRTQQEDSAVYLCASSKGTAGPQHFGDGTRLSIL.

The V and J genes are TRBV5-1 and TRBJ1-5; perhaps TRBD1 as D (6 bases). Germline lookup yields CDR1 SGHRS and CDR2 YFSETQ. The CDR3 consists of 14 residues. V lost 0 bases and J lost 6, with 10 bases in between. This CDR3 is CASSLAGVGQPQHF. CDR3 DNA: TGCGCCAGCAGCTTGGCAGGGGTGGGTCAGCCCCAGCATTTT. Based on the CDR3 plus reference TRBV5-1 and TRBJ1-5, the full variable domain is KAGVTQTPRYLIKTRGQQVTLSCSPISGHRSVSWYQQTPGQGLQFLFEYFSETQRNKGNFPGRFSGRQFSNSRSEMNVSTLELGDSALYLCASSLAGVGQPQHFGDGTRLSIL.

The chain links TRBV6-1 to TRBJ1-1; 8 positions agree with TRBD1. With V trimmed by 5 bases and J by 5 bases, 10 bases remained unmatched. Germline V gene data show CDR1 as MNHNS and CDR2 as SASEGT. The CDR3 is 15 residues long. CDR3 DNA: TGTGCCAGCAGTAAACCCGGGACAGGTAGGACTGAAGCTTTCTTT. This sequence encodes CASSKPGTGRTEAFF.